This entry features one T cell receptor (beta chain) sequence. Its antigen is currently unknown. The data originate from a study of cytomegalovirus exposure and HLA in healthy donors. Overall study results and limits: TCR beta V- and J-gene trimming, according to a later analysis, was linked to a missense DCLRE1C variant.

This CDR3 contains 15 residues. The germline V and J ends were trimmed by 1 base and 7 bases, with 16 bases remaining between them. Per germline, CDR1 LGHNA and CDR2 YSLEER. 13 Jbeta primers and 60 Vbeta primers were used for the PCR. TCRdb keeps only in-frame clones here, not all; method: immunoSEQ multiplex PCR. The repertoire holds some 190,000 clones, with 70% to 75% as singletons. The sequence derives from a man in his thirties or forties in good health and CMV-seropositive. This sequence joins TRBV4-3 and TRBJ1-2, with D possibly matching TRBD1 (6 bases). The sequenced sample was PBMCs. This chain's CDR3 is CASSQVVRGAGGYTF. DNA of the CDR3: TGCGCCAGCAGCCAAGTTGTGCGGGGGGCGGGTGGCTACACCTTC.